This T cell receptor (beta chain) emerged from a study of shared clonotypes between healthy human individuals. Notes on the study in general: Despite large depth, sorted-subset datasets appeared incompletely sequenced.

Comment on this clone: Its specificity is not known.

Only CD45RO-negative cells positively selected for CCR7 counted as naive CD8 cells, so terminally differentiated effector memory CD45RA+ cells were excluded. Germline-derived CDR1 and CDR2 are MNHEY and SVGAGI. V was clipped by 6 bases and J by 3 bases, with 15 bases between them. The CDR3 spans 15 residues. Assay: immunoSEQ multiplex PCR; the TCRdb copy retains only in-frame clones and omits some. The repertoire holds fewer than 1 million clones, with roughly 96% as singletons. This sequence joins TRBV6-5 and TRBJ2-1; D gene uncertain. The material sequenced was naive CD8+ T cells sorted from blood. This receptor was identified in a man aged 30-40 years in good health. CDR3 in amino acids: CASRTRLGSYNEQFF. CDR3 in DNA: TGTGCCAGCAGGACGAGGCTAGGAAGCTACAATGAGCAGTTCTTC.